These 32 T cell receptor beta chains originate from one sample sequenced in a study of molecular identifiers for immune sequencing clone quantification. Via MiXCR, TCRdb re-called the PCR reads, giving one row per CDR3 protein. The sample lists approximately 63,000 distinct CDR3 sequences, 19% occurring once. Source material: naive CD8+ T cells from blood, with Jurkat cell RNA spiked in. The subset here: FACS-sorted CD8+CD4-CCR7+CD45RA+ naive T cells. Receptor source: a human donor in good health. Some libraries in this study had Jurkat cell RNA spiked in.

The table lists this clonotype with many counts. The rearrangement links TRBV6-5 to TRBJ1-5; D call uncertain. V was clipped by 0 bases and J by 9 bases, with 12 bases between them. The CDR3 length is 14 residues. Germline lookup yields CDR1 MNHEY and CDR2 SVGAGI. CDR3 in DNA: TGTGCCAGCAGTTACTCGATTTCGGAGGGGCCCCAGCATTTT. This gives the protein CASSYSISEGPQHF.

In this sample, this clonotype turned up many times. The rearrangement joins TRBV7-2 to TRBJ2-7; D is undetermined. The CDR3 has 13 amino acids. Germline values: CDR1 SGHTA, CDR2 FQGNSA. Trimming left V 8 bases short and J 5 bases short, with 16 bases between. Written as DNA, the CDR3 is TGTGCCAGCGCGCCCCGGAGTTACGACGAGCAGTACTTC. This codes for CASAPRSYDEQYF.

With respect to this clonotype: A much larger clone lies one base from this, so it may be a read error. The chain recombines TRBV30 with TRBJ1-3; D unresolved. This CDR3 spans 16 amino acids. The V gene's germline CDR1 is GTSNPN and CDR2 SVGIG (reference sequence). The CDR3 region has the DNA TGTGCCCGGAGTGGGAGAGTCGGCTTGGCTGGAAACACCATATATTTT. This gives the protein CARSGRVGLAGNTIYF.

This chain connects TRBV7-9 to TRBJ2-1; weak D call: TRBD2 (6 bases). Germline CDR1 reads SEHNR; CDR2 reads FQNEAQ (reference sequence). The CDR3 is 14 residues long. Trimming left V 8 bases short and J 7 bases short, with 18 bases between. As DNA, the CDR3 is TGTGCCAGCGGAGGGGCGGGACTCCATAATGAGCAGTTCTTC. Its protein product is CASGGAGLHNEQFF.

At least ten counts were recorded for this clonotype. The V and J genes are TRBV10-3 and TRBJ2-1; 11 nucleotides agree with TRBD2. V shed 6 bases, J shed 0 bases, and the junction held 10 bases outside the gene matches. This CDR3 contains 18 residues. Germline CDR1 is ENHRY and CDR2 is SYGVKD. The CDR3 region has the DNA TGTGCCATCAGAGAATATACTAGCGGGGGAAGCTCCTACAATGAGCAGTTCTTC. This sequence encodes CAIREYTSGGSSYNEQFF.

Concerning this clonotype itself: Just one base apart from a much larger clone, this may be a read error. The V gene is TRBV13, the J gene TRBJ2-7; D not certain. CDR3 size: 12 residues. CDR1 PRHDT and CDR2 FYEKMQ come from the germline V gene (reference sequence). In nucleotides, the CDR3 is TGTGCCAACAGCCTTGAAATTGGCGAGCAGTACTTC. Translation gives CANSLEIGEQYF.

This clonotype has more than one count but fewer than ten. CDR3 DNA sequence: TGTGCCAGCAGCTTAAATCCTAGCGGGAGATCGGACACCGGGGAGCTGTTTTTT. As protein: CASSLNPSGRSDTGELFF. V is TRBV7-3 and J is TRBJ2-2; 10 nucleotides line up with TRBD2. J lost 3 bases, V lost 1 base, and 8 bases had no gene match. The germline V gene has CDR1 SGHTA and CDR2 FQGTGA. The length of the CDR3 is 18 residues.

The chain uses TRBV28 and TRBJ1-5; no clear D. The CDR3 contains 9 residues. With 10 bases removed from V and 7 bases from J, the gap between germline ends came to 5 bases. CDR1 MDHEN and CDR2 SYDVKM come from the germline V gene. CDR3 residues: CANNQPQHF. CDR3 nucleotide sequence: TGTGCCAACAACCAGCCCCAGCATTTT.

This clonotype was counted ten times or more. V gene TRBV27 combines with J gene TRBJ2-7; D is tentatively TRBD1 or TRBD2 (5 bases each). The V end lost 0 bases, the J end lost 5 bases, and 8 bases lay between the germline ends. From germline, CDR1 is MNHEY and CDR2 SMNVEV (reference sequence). The CDR3 is made up of 13 amino acids. In DNA form, the CDR3 reads TGTGCCAGCAGTTTATCGGGGGTAAACGAGCAGTACTTC. Amino acids: CASSLSGVNEQYF.

Remarks on this clonotype: A much larger clonotype is one base distant, so this may be a read error. V and J are TRBV4-1 and TRBJ2-1; 9 bases map to TRBD2. The CDR3 totals 18 residues. Germline-derived CDR1 and CDR2 are MGHRA and YSYEKL. Unmatched junction bases numbered 13, after V lost 3 bases and J lost 4 bases. This CDR3 is CASSQGALGGRDYNEQFF. In nucleotides, the CDR3 is TGCGCCAGCAGCCAGGGGGCGTTGGGCGGGAGGGATTACAATGAGCAGTTCTTC.

This clonotype was detected ten times or more. V usage is TRBV29-1 and J usage is TRBJ2-7, with D possibly being TRBD2 (6 bases). Trimming removed 4 bases from V and 2 bases from J, with 12 bases in between. The germline V gene encodes CDR1 SQVTM and CDR2 ANQGSEA. The CDR3 covers 13 residues. CDR3: CSVALANTYEQYF. CDR3 nucleotides: TGCAGCGTTGCCCTAGCGAATACCTACGAGCAGTACTTC.

This clonotype was recorded many times. The chain employs TRBV12-3 or TRBV12-4 and TRBJ2-1; the match to TRBD2 covers 7 bases. The CDR3 spans 14 residues. V shed 0 bases and J 7 bases; nucleotides not matched to a gene: 3. CDR3 DNA: TGTGCCAGCAGTTTAGCGGGAGGGGTTAATGAGCAGTTCTTC. Its translation: CASSLAGGVNEQFF.

As regards this clonotype: One base away lies a much larger clone, so this may be a sequencing read error. For the CDR3, the DNA is TGCAGTGTTAGTATGCCGGGAGATACGCAGTATTTT. Protein: CSVSMPGDTQYF. J is TRBJ2-3 and V is TRBV20-1; D not resolved. CDR3 length: 12 amino acids. Germline-derived CDR1 and CDR2 are DFQATT and SNEGSKA (reference sequence). The ends were cut back, 7 bases at V and 5 bases at J, with 13 bases in the middle.

This clonotype was counted ten times or more. The CDR3 is CASSEIAATETQYF. The CDR3 DNA reads TGTGCCAGCAGTGAGATTGCAGCTACGGAGACCCAGTACTTC. The chain links TRBV2 to TRBJ2-5, with D uncertain. Trimming left V 3 bases short and J 5 bases short, with 13 bases between. The CDR3 runs 14 residues. The germline CDR1 and CDR2 sequences are SNHLY and FYNNEI.

On this clonotype: This sequence may be a read error, since a much larger clone differs from it by one base. The V call is TRBV27, the J call TRBJ2-7; no firm D call. Germline V gene sequence: CDR1 MNHEY, CDR2 SMNVEV (reference sequence). This CDR3 has 13 amino acids. V was pared by 5 bases and J by 4 bases, with 12 bases between. As DNA, the CDR3 is TGTGCCAGCAGTCAACTACAGAGGTACGAGCAGTACTTC. It yields the protein CASSQLQRYEQYF.

This clonotype was seen at least ten times. For the CDR3, the DNA is TGTGCCAGCAGCCCGTCATTAGTATTGGGCTACACCTTC. Amino acid sequence: CASSPSLVLGYTF. The chain carries TRBV7-9 and TRBJ1-2, with D uncertain. With 5 bases removed from V and 8 bases from J, the gap between germline ends came to 15 bases. The germline V gene has CDR1 SEHNR and CDR2 FQNEAQ (reference sequence). This CDR3 contains 13 residues.

This clonotype has ten or more counts. The CDR3 loop is CSARDSARGYYEQYF. The DNA for the CDR3 is TGCAGTGCTAGAGATTCGGCTAGAGGCTACTACGAGCAGTACTTC. The chain joins TRBV20-1 to TRBJ2-7; D uncertain. CDR3 length: 15 amino acids. Germline CDR1 and CDR2: DFQATT and SNEGSKA (reference sequence). Trimming took 0 bases from V and 3 from J, leaving 15 bases between them.

The table lists this clonotype with many counts. The rearrangement links TRBV7-9 to TRBJ2-3, with D possibly matching TRBD1 (6 bases). V lost 4 bases, J lost 4 bases, and 12 bases lay in between. The germline V gene encodes CDR1 SEHNR and CDR2 FQNEAQ (reference sequence). This CDR3 contains 14 residues. Written as DNA, the CDR3 is TGTGCCAGCAGCTCAGGGGCGATCGCAGATACGCAGTATTTT. It yields the protein CASSSGAIADTQYF.

This clonotype was counted ten times or more. The rearrangement uses TRBV13 and TRBJ2-7; 11 nucleotides agree with TRBD2. Germline assignment: CDR1 PRHDT and CDR2 FYEKMQ (reference sequence). The ends lost 5 bases at V and 2 bases at J; junction bases unmatched: 5. CDR3 length equals 15 residues. The CDR3 reads CASSLTSGEAYEQYF. The CDR3 nucleotides read TGTGCCAGCAGCCTGACTAGCGGGGAAGCCTACGAGCAGTACTTC.

J is TRBJ2-1 and V is TRBV12-3 or TRBV12-4; D call uncertain. The V gene lost 3 bases and the J gene lost 2 bases, with 11 bases spanning the gap. The CDR3 has 15 residues. The CDR3 loop reads CASSLLGGTYNEQFF. The CDR3 coding sequence is TGTGCCAGCAGTTTGCTGGGCGGAACCTACAATGAGCAGTTCTTC.

With regard to this clonotype: With a much larger clone just one base away, this may be a read error. This chain links TRBV11-2 with TRBJ2-1; no reliable D call. This CDR3 comprises 13 residues. Looked up from germline, CDR1 is SGHAT and CDR2 is FQNNGV. Here the CDR3 reads CARSFGVSDEQFF. CDR3 nucleotides: TGTGCCCGCAGCTTCGGAGTGAGCGATGAGCAGTTCTTC.

The rearrangement uses TRBV11-3 and TRBJ2-7, with D possibly being TRBD1 (5 bases). The CDR3 runs 14 residues. V lost 2 bases, J lost 1 base, and 9 bases lay in between. From germline, CDR1 is SGHNT and CDR2 YENEEA. CDR3 sequence reads: CASSLSDRSYEQYF. CDR3 DNA sequence: TGTGCCAGCAGCTTATCCGACAGATCCTACGAGCAGTACTTC.

This clonotype showed up just a few times. V is TRBV27 and J is TRBJ2-7; D perhaps matches TRBD1 (6 bases). The germline V gene encodes CDR1 MNHEY and CDR2 SMNVEV (reference sequence). V lost 2 bases and J lost 2, with 7 bases in between. This CDR3 is built from 13 residues. CDR3: CASSLTGTYEQYF. In DNA form, the CDR3 reads TGTGCCAGCAGTTTAACAGGGACCTACGAGCAGTACTTC.

At least ten counts were recorded for this clonotype. The chain couples TRBV27 to TRBJ1-3; D unclear. The germline V gene encodes CDR1 MNHEY and CDR2 SMNVEV (reference sequence). The length of the CDR3 is 13 residues. V was clipped by 5 bases and J by 4 bases, with 9 bases between them. CDR3 sequence (DNA): TGTGCCAGCAGTCTCTCCCAAGGAAACACCATATATTTT. This sequence encodes CASSLSQGNTIYF.

Of note for this clonotype: A much larger clone differs by one base, so this may be a read error. The rearrangement links TRBV7-8 to TRBJ2-1; D possibly corresponds to TRBD2 (6 bases). Germline CDR1 is SGHVS and CDR2 is FQNEAQ. The CDR3 length is 14 residues. Written as DNA, the CDR3 is TGTGCCAGCAACTTAGGACGGGGACTGAATGAGCAGTTCTTC. It codes for CASNLGRGLNEQFF.

This clonotype occurred many times. The chain recombines TRBV12-3 or TRBV12-4 with TRBJ2-3; 10 nucleotides agree with TRBD2. After removal of 4 bases from V and 3 bases from J, the junction contained 4 bases not matched to a gene. The CDR3 extends over 15 amino acids. The CDR3 here is CASSSLAGATDTQYF. CDR3 DNA sequence: TGTGCCAGCAGTTCCCTAGCGGGAGCGACAGATACGCAGTATTTT.

This clonotype was recorded many times. The chain couples TRBV24-1 to TRBJ2-6; D is unresolved. V gave up 6 bases and J gave up 0 bases, with 14 bases separating them. Germline V gene lookup returns CDR1 KGHDR and CDR2 SFDVKD. The CDR3 loop spans 17 amino acids. CDR3 residues: CATSIGEARSGANVLTF. CDR3 in DNA: TGTGCCACCAGTATTGGAGAGGCTCGCTCTGGGGCCAACGTCCTGACTTTC.

This clonotype has only a few counts. The rearrangement uses TRBV27 and TRBJ1-5; 9 bases align to TRBD1. Germline trimming cut 5 bases from V and 6 bases from J; bases unmatched to any gene: 8. Per germline, CDR1 MNHEY and CDR2 SMNVEV (reference sequence). The CDR3 runs to 15 residues. In DNA form, the CDR3 reads TGTGCCAGCAGTGCCGGGACAGGGTCGATTCAGCCCCAGCATTTT. This encodes CASSAGTGSIQPQHF.

This clonotype was seen a few times. A much bigger clone sits one base away, suggesting this may be a read error. The chain has TRBV6-5 and TRBJ2-7, with TRBD1 matching 9 bases. CDR3 size: 14 residues. With V trimmed by 4 bases and J by 5 bases, 6 bases remained unmatched. The germline CDR1 and CDR2 sequences are MNHEY and SVGAGI. This CDR3 reads CASSSGTGRHEQYF. CDR3 coding DNA: TGTGCCAGCAGTTCCGGGACAGGGCGGCACGAGCAGTACTTC.

This clonotype has a count of ten or more. The chain links TRBV20-1 to TRBJ2-3, with D perhaps matching TRBD2 (5 bases). The CDR3 consists of 16 residues. Germline V gives CDR1 DFQATT, CDR2 SNEGSKA (reference sequence). V was clipped by 6 bases and J by 4 bases, with 23 bases between them. The chain's CDR3 is CSANDGKFFSSDTQYF. CDR3 DNA sequence: TGCAGTGCGAACGACGGGAAATTCTTTAGTTCAGATACGCAGTATTTT.

This clonotype has ten or more counts. The chain recombines TRBV29-1 with TRBJ1-1; no definite D call. The CDR3 has 14 residues. Germline-derived CDR1 and CDR2 are SQVTM and ANQGSEA. Trimming took off 2 bases at V and 11 bases at J, with 21 bases between the two ends. The CDR3 nucleotides are TGCAGCGTTGAAATACTGGGATCCAGCGAGTATGCTTTCTTT. Translation gives CSVEILGSSEYAFF.

This clonotype was detected many times. The chain uses TRBV4-3 and TRBJ2-7, with 8 bases identical to TRBD1. There are 15 residues in the CDR3. The germline V gene has CDR1 LGHNA and CDR2 YSLEER. V was pared by 0 bases and J by 2 bases, with 3 bases of the junction left unmatched. The CDR3 bases are TGCGCCAGCAGCCAAGATACACAGGGGGCCTACGAGCAGTACTTC. It codes for CASSQDTQGAYEQYF.